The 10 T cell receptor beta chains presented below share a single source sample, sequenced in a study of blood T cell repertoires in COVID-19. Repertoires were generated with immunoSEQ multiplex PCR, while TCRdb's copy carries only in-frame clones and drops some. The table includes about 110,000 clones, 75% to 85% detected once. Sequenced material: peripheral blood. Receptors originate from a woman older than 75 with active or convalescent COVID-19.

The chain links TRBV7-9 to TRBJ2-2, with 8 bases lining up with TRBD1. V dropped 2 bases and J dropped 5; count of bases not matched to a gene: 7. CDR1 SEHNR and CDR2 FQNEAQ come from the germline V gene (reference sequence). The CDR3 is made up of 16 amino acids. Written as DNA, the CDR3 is TGTGCCAGCAGCTTACCCGGGACAGGTCTGACCGGGGAGCTGTTTTTT. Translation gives CASSLPGTGLTGELFF.

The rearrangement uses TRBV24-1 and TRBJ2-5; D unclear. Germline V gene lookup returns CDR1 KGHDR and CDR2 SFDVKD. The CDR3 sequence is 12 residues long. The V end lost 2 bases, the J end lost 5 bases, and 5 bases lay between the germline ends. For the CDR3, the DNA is TGTGCCACCAGTGATTCCGGGGAGACCCAGTACTTC. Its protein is CATSDSGETQYF.

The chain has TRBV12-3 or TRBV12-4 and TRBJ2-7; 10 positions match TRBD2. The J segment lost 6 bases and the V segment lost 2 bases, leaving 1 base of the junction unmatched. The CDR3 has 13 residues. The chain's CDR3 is CASSLTSGIEQYF. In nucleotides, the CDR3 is TGTGCCAGCAGTTTAACTAGCGGGATCGAGCAGTACTTC.

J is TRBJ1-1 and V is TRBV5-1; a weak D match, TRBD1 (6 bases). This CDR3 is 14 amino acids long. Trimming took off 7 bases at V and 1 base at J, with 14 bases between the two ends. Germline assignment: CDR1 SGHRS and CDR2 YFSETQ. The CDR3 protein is CASHPGVSNTEAFF. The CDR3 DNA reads TGCGCCAGCCATCCAGGGGTCTCGAACACTGAAGCTTTCTTT.

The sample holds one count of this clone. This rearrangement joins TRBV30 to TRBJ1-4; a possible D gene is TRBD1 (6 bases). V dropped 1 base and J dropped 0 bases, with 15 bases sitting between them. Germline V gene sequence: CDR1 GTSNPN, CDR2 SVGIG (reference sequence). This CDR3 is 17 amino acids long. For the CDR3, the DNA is TGTGCCTGGAGTGCGTTTGGGGGCGCGTCAACTAATGAAAAACTGTTTTTT. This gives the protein CAWSAFGGASTNEKLFF.

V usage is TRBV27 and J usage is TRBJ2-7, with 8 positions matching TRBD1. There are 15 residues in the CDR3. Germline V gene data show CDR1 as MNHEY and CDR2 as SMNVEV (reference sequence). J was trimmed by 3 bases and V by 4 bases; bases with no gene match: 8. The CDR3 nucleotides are TGTGCCAGCAGTTCCCGGGGACAGGCGAACTACGAGCAGTACTTC. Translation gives CASSSRGQANYEQYF.

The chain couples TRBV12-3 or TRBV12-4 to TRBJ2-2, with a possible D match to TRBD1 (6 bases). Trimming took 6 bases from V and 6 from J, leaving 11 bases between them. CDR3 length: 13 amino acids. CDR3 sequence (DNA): TGTGCCAGCAGCATAGGGGGAGCCGGGGAGCTGTTTTTT. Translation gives CASSIGGAGELFF.

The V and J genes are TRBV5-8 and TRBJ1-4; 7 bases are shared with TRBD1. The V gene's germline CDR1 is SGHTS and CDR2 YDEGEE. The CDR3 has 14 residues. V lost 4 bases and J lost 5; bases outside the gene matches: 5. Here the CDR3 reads CASSKGQKNEKLFF. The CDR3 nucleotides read TGTGCCAGCAGCAAGGGACAGAAGAATGAAAAACTGTTTTTT.

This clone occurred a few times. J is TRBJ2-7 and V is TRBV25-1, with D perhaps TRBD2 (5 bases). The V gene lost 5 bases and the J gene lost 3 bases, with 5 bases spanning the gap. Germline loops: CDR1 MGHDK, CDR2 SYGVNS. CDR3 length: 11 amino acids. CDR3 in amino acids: CASSRGYEQYF. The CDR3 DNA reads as TGTGCCAGCAGTCGGGGCTACGAGCAGTACTTC.

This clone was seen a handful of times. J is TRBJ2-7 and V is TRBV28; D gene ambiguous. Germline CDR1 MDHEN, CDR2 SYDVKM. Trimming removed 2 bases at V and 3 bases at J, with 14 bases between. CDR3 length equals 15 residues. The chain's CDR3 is CASSLALPTRYEQYF. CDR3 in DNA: TGTGCCAGCAGTTTAGCCCTCCCCACACGCTACGAGCAGTACTTC.